Presented here are 19 T cell receptor beta chains from one specimen sequenced in a study of neurological immune-mediated disorders (dated by TCRdb to the late 2010s). The method behind the library was 5' RACE. Sequenced on an Illumina HiSeq 2500. TCRdb reprocessing: public reads trimmed at Q25 with fastp, clones called with MiXCR, in-frame beta chains kept. For every CDR3 protein sequence, its rows merge into one entry that carries the most common genes and DNA. The sample has around 40,000 distinct CDR3 sequences on record, roughly 13% of them singletons. The top ten constitute roughly 1.2% of the sample. Sequenced material: PBMCs. The receptors come from a female donor in good health.

This clonotype was seen many times. The chain employs TRBV5-1 and TRBJ2-3; 7 bases align to TRBD1. V trimming: 1 base; J trimming: 4 bases; junction bases outside the gene matches: 3. The CDR3 has 14 amino acids. The V gene's germline CDR1 is SGHRS and CDR2 YFSETQ. CDR3 residues: CASSLTGDADTQYF. The CDR3 region has the DNA TGCGCCAGCAGCTTGACAGGGGACGCAGATACGCAGTATTTT. Full variable domain (remainder filled in from reference TRBV5-1 and TRBJ2-3): KAGVTQTPRYLIKTRGQQVTLSCSPISGHRSVSWYQQTPGQGLQFLFEYFSETQRNKGNFPGRFSGRQFSNSRSEMNVSTLELGDSALYLCASSLTGDADTQYFGPGTRLTVL.

This clonotype has a count of ten or more. As DNA, the CDR3 is TGTGCCAGCAGCCACCGGGACATGATCTCCGGGGAGCTGTTTTTT. Amino acids: CASSHRDMISGELFF. The rearrangement uses TRBV3-1 and TRBJ2-2; TRBD1 might be the D (6 bases). Germline V lookup: CDR1 LGHDT, CDR2 YNNKEL (reference sequence). With 3 bases removed from V and 6 bases from J, the gap between germline ends came to 14 bases. CDR3 length: 15 amino acids.

This clonotype was recorded at least ten times. The chain recombines TRBV5-6 with TRBJ2-7; 7 positions match TRBD2. The CDR3 has 13 residues. The ends lost 6 bases at V and 1 base at J; junction bases unmatched: 4. The V gene's germline CDR1 is SGHDT and CDR2 YYEEEE. In DNA, the CDR3 is TGTGCCAGCATGGCGGGGGATTCCTACGAGCAGTACTTC. Protein: CASMAGDSYEQYF. Based on the CDR3 plus reference TRBV5-6 and TRBJ2-7, the full variable domain is DAGVTQSPTHLIKTRGQQVTLRCSPKSGHDTVSWYQQALGQGPQFIFQYYEEEERQRGNFPDRFSGHQFPNYSSELNVNALLLGDSALYLCASMAGDSYEQYFGPGTRLTVT.

Ten or more counts support this clonotype. The rearrangement links TRBV11-2 to TRBJ1-1; D gene ambiguous. V lost 2 bases and J lost 0, with 4 bases in between. Germline CDR1 and CDR2: SGHAT and FQNNGV. This CDR3 is 13 amino acids long. The CDR3 bases are TGTGCCAGCAGCTTATGGGTGAACACTGAAGCTTTCTTT. It yields the protein CASSLWVNTEAFF.

This clonotype was seen ten or more times. CDR3 protein: CSARESYEQYF. In DNA, the CDR3 is TGCAGCGCCAGGGAGTCCTACGAGCAGTACTTC. J is TRBJ2-7 and V is TRBV29-1; D tentatively fits TRBD1 or TRBD2 (5 bases each). V lost 7 bases, J lost 1 base, and 8 bases lay in between. Germline V lookup: CDR1 SQVTM, CDR2 ANQGSEA. This CDR3 is 11 amino acids long.

The sample holds many counts of this clonotype. It is unclear where the CDR3 begins or ends on the DNA, so no DNA is shown, and the CDR3 is as TCRdb lists it. This CDR3 is CASRQFGAGELFF. The chain links TRBV6-5 to TRBJ2-2. The germline gives CDR1 MNHEY, CDR2 SVGAGI. The CDR3 is 13 residues long, ends included.

This sequence joins TRBV4-1 and TRBJ2-3; 8 nucleotides line up with TRBD2. CDR1 and CDR2 from the germline V gene are MGHRA and YSYEKL. Unmatched junction bases numbered 8, after V lost 1 base and J lost 5 bases. CDR3 length: 16 amino acids. Written as DNA, the CDR3 is TGCGCCAGCAGCCAAGGGCGGGGGGAAGGAGAAGATACGCAGTATTTT. This translates into CASSQGRGEGEDTQYF.

This clonotype was seen ten or more times. This chain links TRBV5-1 with TRBJ1-1; D is possibly TRBD1 (6 bases). Germline assignment: CDR1 SGHRS and CDR2 YFSETQ. Trimming shortened V by 0 bases and J by 4 bases, and 13 bases separated the two germline ends. This CDR3 region has 15 residues. Here the CDR3 DNA reads TGCGCCAGCAGCTTGGTGCCAGGGGAATCCACTGAAGCTTTCTTT. This sequence encodes CASSLVPGESTEAFF.

This clonotype was detected ten times or more. The rearrangement links TRBV5-1 to TRBJ1-2, with D perhaps TRBD1 (5 bases). Germline CDR1 reads SGHRS; CDR2 reads YFSETQ. V gave up 0 bases and J gave up 2 bases, with 5 bases separating them. The CDR3 is 13 residues long. The CDR3 DNA is TGCGCCAGCAGCTTGGCAGGGAACTATGGCTACACCTTC. Its protein is CASSLAGNYGYTF.

Comments on this clonotype: A much larger clone is a single base away; this may be a read error. V gene TRBV5-1 combines with J gene TRBJ1-2; perhaps TRBD1 as D (5 bases). The CDR3 is 14 amino acids. Per germline, CDR1 SGHRS and CDR2 YFSETQ. CDR3 nucleotide sequence: TGCGCCAGCAGCCTGGACGGTGGGGACTATGGCGACACCTTC. Protein: CASSLDGGDYGDTF.

This clonotype was counted ten times or more. The chain couples TRBV6-2 or TRBV6-3 to TRBJ2-1; D gene uncertain. In germline, CDR1 is MNHEY, CDR2 SVGEGT. Trimming stripped 6 bases from V and 2 bases from J, with 5 bases between. The CDR3 loop spans 12 amino acids. Here the CDR3 reads CASRRPYNEQFF. The CDR3 coding sequence is TGTGCCAGCAGGAGGCCCTACAATGAGCAGTTCTTC.

The chain links TRBV2 to TRBJ2-1; D might be TRBD1 (7 bases). Germline V gene lookup returns CDR1 SNHLY and CDR2 FYNNEI. The CDR3 covers 13 residues. The CDR3 DNA reads TGTGCAAACAGGGGAGCGGGCTACAATGAGCAGTTCTTC. Amino acid sequence: CANRGAGYNEQFF.

The chain has TRBV5-5 and TRBJ2-5; perhaps D is TRBD1 or TRBD2 (6 bases each). With 5 bases removed from V and 2 bases from J, the gap between germline ends came to 13 bases. Germline CDR1 reads SGHKS; CDR2 reads YYEKEE (reference sequence). The CDR3 runs to 14 residues. CDR3 sequence reads: CASSWGAGQETQYF. CDR3 nucleotide sequence: TGTGCCAGCAGTTGGGGGGCGGGACAAGAGACCCAGTACTTC.

This clonotype was observed many times. This chain connects TRBV20-1 to TRBJ1-1; 8 nucleotides agree with TRBD1. The length of the CDR3 is 13 residues. Germline V gives CDR1 DFQATT, CDR2 SNEGSKA (reference sequence). CDR3 sequence reads: CSIPGTGNTEAFF. CDR3 DNA sequence: TGCAGCATTCCCGGGACAGGGAACACTGAAGCTTTCTTT.

This clonotype occurred many times. The CDR3 loop is CASSVAPVQGRTDTQYF. The CDR3 DNA sequence: TGTGCCAGCAGCGTAGCCCCCGTTCAGGGACGCACAGATACGCAGTATTTT. V usage is TRBV9 and J usage is TRBJ2-3; D might be TRBD1 or TRBD2, each matching 5 bases. V lost 0 bases to trimming and J lost 1 base, with 15 bases between them. The CDR3 length is 17 residues. Germline V gene sequence: CDR1 SGDLS, CDR2 YYNGEE.

Many counts were recorded for this clonotype. This rearrangement joins TRBV5-1 to TRBJ2-7; D is tentatively TRBD1 or TRBD2 (5 bases each). CDR3 length equals 15 residues. V was pared by 4 bases and J by 5 bases, with 19 bases between. The germline V gene encodes CDR1 SGHRS and CDR2 YFSETQ. CDR3 loop: CASSPEFTMGDEQYF. The CDR3 DNA follows: TGCGCCAGCAGCCCGGAATTCACAATGGGGGACGAGCAGTACTTC.

There are many counts of this clonotype. J is TRBJ2-7 and V is TRBV7-2; 8 bases are shared with TRBD2. CDR1 and CDR2 from the germline V gene are SGHTA and FQGNSA. The CDR3 runs 16 residues. The V gene end was trimmed by 5 bases and the J gene end by 0 bases; junction bases not matched to a gene: 9. CDR3 sequence (DNA): TGTGCCAGCAGCCCCCAAGTGGCGGGGGGCTCCTACGAGCAGTACTTC. Its translation is CASSPQVAGGSYEQYF.

This clonotype was seen a handful of times. The chain couples TRBV7-9 to TRBJ1-1, with a possible D match to TRBD1 (6 bases). V was cut by 4 bases and J by 1 base, with 16 bases left in between. The CDR3 is 16 amino acids. CDR1 and CDR2 (germline): SEHNR, FQNEAQ (reference sequence). This CDR3 reads CASSSSYREGNTEAFF. The DNA for the CDR3 is TGTGCCAGCAGCTCGTCTTACAGGGAAGGGAACACTGAAGCTTTCTTT.

This clonotype was recorded at least ten times. The V and J genes are TRBV7-9 and TRBJ1-1, with 7 bases identical to TRBD1. Trimming took 3 bases from V and 1 from J; bases not matched to a gene: 17. Germline lookup yields CDR1 SEHNR and CDR2 FQNEAQ (reference sequence). This CDR3 comprises 19 residues. CDR3 DNA: TGTGCCAGCAGCTTCCGGCTCACCGGGACAGCCTATTCGAACACTGAAGCTTTCTTT. Translated, it gives CASSFRLTGTAYSNTEAFF.